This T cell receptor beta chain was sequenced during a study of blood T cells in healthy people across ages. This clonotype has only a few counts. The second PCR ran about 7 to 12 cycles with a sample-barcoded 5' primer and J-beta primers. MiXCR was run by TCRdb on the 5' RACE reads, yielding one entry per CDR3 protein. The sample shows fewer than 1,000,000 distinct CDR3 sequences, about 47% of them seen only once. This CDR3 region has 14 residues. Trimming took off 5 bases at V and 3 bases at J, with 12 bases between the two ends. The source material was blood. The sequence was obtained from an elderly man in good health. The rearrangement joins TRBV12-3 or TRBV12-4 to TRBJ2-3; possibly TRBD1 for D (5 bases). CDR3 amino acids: CASSPGHQTDTQYF. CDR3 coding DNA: TGTGCCAGCAGTCCCGGACACCAGACAGATACGCAGTATTTT.